These T cell receptor beta chains were read from a single sample in a study of CD8 T cells in Susac syndrome. TCRdb reprocessed the immunoSEQ multiplex PCR reads with MiXCR, giving one entry per CDR3 protein. Here the sample spans 130,000 or so distinct CDR3 sequences, around 90% being singletons. Sequencing used CD8+ T cells from PBMCs. Every receptor here comes from a human donor with multiple sclerosis. Each CDR3 is given with its conserved first and last residue. A D gene is named only where the DNA matches it firmly. Rows give clone size only sometimes, using once, few, many, or a class for an expanded clone.

TGTGCCAGCAGTGAATTTGTCGGCGCAGCCTACGAGCAGTACTTC | CASSEFVGAAYEQYF | TRBJ2-7 | NA | TRBV6-1 | 15 | once
TGCGCCAGCAGCATCAGGGGGCCAGGACGAGGGGAGCTGTTTTTT | CASSIRGPGRGELFF | TRBJ2-2 | TRBD1 | TRBV4-1 | 15 | NA
TGTGCCAGCAGGGGCTTATTGAACACTGAAGCTTTCTTT | CASRGLLNTEAFF | TRBJ1-1 | NA | TRBV6-2/TRBV6-3 | 13 | NA
TGCAGCGTTGAGGGGGGGATTTACTCTGGAAACACCATATATTTT | CSVEGGIYSGNTIYF | TRBJ1-3 | NA | TRBV29-1 | 15 | NA
TGTGCCAGCAGCTTACGCGGGACAGGGGGCGCGGAGACCGGGGAGCTGTTTTTT | CASSLRGTGGAETGELFF | TRBJ2-2 | TRBD1 | TRBV7-9 | 18 | NA
TGTGCCAGTAGAGGACTAGCGGCGATCTACGAGCAGTACTTC | CASRGLAAIYEQYF | TRBJ2-7 | TRBD2 | TRBV28 | 14 | NA
TGTGCCAGCAGCTTGAGGACAGGGCCCACAGATACGCAGTATTTT | CASSLRTGPTDTQYF | TRBJ2-3 | TRBD1 | TRBV7-9 | 15 | NA
TGCAGTGCTAAGGTTTTAGGCGTCGGGCTAAACTATGGCTACACCTTC | CSAKVLGVGLNYGYTF | TRBJ1-2 | NA | TRBV20-1 | 16 | NA
TGTGCCAGCACCCCGGGACTCGAGTCCTACGAGCAGTACTTC | CASTPGLESYEQYF | TRBJ2-7 | NA | TRBV7-2 | 14 | NA
TGTGCCACCTCGAGAAGGGGAGAAGGGACTGTAGAGACTGAAGCTTTCTTT | CATSRRGEGTVETEAFF | TRBJ1-1 | NA | TRBV15 | 17 | NA
TGTGCCAGCAGTGAAGATCCGGGGATGACAGATACGCAGTATTTT | CASSEDPGMTDTQYF | TRBJ2-3 | NA | TRBV6-1 | 15 | NA
TGTGCCAGCAGTTTATCAGGGACCTACGAGCAGTACTTC | CASSLSGTYEQYF | TRBJ2-7 | NA | TRBV12-3/TRBV12-4 | 13 | NA
TGTGCCAGTACCTTCTCAGGGGGCACTGAAGCTTTCTTT | CASTFSGGTEAFF | TRBJ1-1 | TRBD1 | TRBV19 | 13 | few
TGTGCCAGCAGCTCCTTTGGACTAGCGGGAGGGGGTGGAGGAGAGACCCAGTACTTC | CASSSFGLAGGGGGETQYF | TRBJ2-5 | TRBD2 | TRBV13 | 19 | once
TGCGCCAGCAGCTTGGAGACCGGGGAGCTGTTTTTT | CASSLETGELFF | TRBJ2-2 | NA | TRBV5-1 | 12 | NA